The entry below describes one TCR beta chain. Its antigen is currently unknown. Trimming stripped 1 base from V and 0 bases from J, with 17 bases between. Germline CDR1 is SGHRS and CDR2 is YFSETQ. The length of the CDR3 is 19 residues. The sample comes from a study of cytomegalovirus exposure and HLA in healthy donors. General study results and limits: Some public TCRs appeared in many individuals, while most sequences were rare. The authors enumerated 180 or so TCR beta chains as linked to cytomegalovirus.

The PCR contained 60 Vbeta and 13 Jbeta primers. Measured with immunoSEQ multiplex PCR; TCRdb has only the in-frame clones, and not every one. The data contain some 89,000 clones, nearly 80% of them singletons. The sequencing sample was made of PBMCs. The clonotype was recovered from a woman aged 40 to 49 in good health and CMV-seropositive. The V call is TRBV5-1, the J call TRBJ2-6; perhaps TRBD1 as D (6 bases). This CDR3 reads CASSLWSGVRDSGANVLTF. CDR3 coding DNA: TGCGCCAGCAGCTTGTGGTCAGGGGTTCGCGACTCTGGGGCCAACGTCCTGACTTTC.